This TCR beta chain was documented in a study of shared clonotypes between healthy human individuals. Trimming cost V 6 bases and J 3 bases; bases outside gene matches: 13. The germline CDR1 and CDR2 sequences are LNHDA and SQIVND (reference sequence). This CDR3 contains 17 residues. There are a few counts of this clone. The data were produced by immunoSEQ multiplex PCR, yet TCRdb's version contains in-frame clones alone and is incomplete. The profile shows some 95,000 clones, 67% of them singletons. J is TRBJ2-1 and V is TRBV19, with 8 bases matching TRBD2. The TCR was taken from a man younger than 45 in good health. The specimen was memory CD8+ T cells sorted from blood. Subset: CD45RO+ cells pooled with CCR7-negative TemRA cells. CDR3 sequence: CASRGFMPSGYYNEQFF. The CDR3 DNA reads TGTGCCAGTAGAGGCTTTATGCCTAGCGGGTACTACAATGAGCAGTTCTTC.